The clone carrying this T cell receptor (beta chain) was picked up a small number of times. Its antigen is not known. Time point meaning: newly diagnosed GD, antithyroid drugs for less than 3 months. Following extraction of RNA from PBMCs, that RNA was used to make the TCR library. From each patient, about 8.1 milliliters of peripheral blood was drawn and collected into an EDTA anticoagulant tube. TCR beta libraries were built with iRepertoire HTBI primers and Arm-PCR of CDR3 regions. TCRdb recomputed calls from the multiplex PCR reads with MiXCR, one row per CDR3 protein. The sample has 620,000 or so distinct CDR3 sequences, about 15% seen once; the top ten hold roughly 18%. The data were obtained in a study of regulatory T cells in long-lasting Graves disease. The study's findings and limits: Compared with new cases, persistent Graves' patients showed reduced TCR diversity.

The V segment lost 4 bases and the J segment 3 bases; nucleotides outside the gene matches: 11. CDR1 LGHDT and CDR2 YNNKEL come from the germline V gene (reference sequence). The CDR3 length is 16 residues. This same sample was also part of a study on T cells in Graves' hyperthyroidism and ophthalmopathy. This second study notes: Among the patients, aged 18 to 65, hyperthyroidism was newly diagnosed and had lasted under 2 months. An initial round of RT-PCR targeting the TCR CDR3 relied on the HTBI primer set.

V gene TRBV3-1 combines with J gene TRBJ2-7, with TRBD2 identical over 8 bases. Sequenced material: peripheral blood mononuclear cells (PBMCs), taken at new diagnosis, from a patient treated with antithyroid drugs. The sequence was obtained from a woman aged 30 to 39 with Graves disease. CDR3 amino acids: CASSPELAGTYYEQYF. CDR3 nucleotide sequence: TGTGCCAGCAGCCCGGAATTAGCGGGAACCTACTACGAGCAGTACTTC.